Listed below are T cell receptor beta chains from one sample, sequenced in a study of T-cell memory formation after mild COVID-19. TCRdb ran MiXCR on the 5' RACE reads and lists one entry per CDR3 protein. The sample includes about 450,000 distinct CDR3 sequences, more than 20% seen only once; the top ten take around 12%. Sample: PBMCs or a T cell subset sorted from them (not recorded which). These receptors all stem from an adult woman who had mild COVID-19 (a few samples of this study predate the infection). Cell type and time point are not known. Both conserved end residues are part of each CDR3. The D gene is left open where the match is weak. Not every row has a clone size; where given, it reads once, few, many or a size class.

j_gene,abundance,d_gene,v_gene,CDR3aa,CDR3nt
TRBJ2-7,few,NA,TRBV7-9,CASSTNRDGNYEQYF,TGTGCCAGCAGCACAAACCGGGACGGGAACTACGAGCAGTACTTC
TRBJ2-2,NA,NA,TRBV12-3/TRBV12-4,CASSLGLGELFF,TGTGCCAGCAGTTTGGGCCTCGGGGAGCTGTTTTTT
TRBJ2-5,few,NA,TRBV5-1,CASIRRQLQETQYF,TGCGCCAGCATCCGCCGCCAACTTCAAGAGACCCAGTACTTC
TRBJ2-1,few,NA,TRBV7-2,CASSLGRRGNEQFF,TGTGCCAGCAGCTTAGGGCGGCGAGGCAATGAGCAGTTCTTC
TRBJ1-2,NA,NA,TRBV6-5,CASSLTPNYGYTF,TGTGCCAGCAGTCTAACCCCAAACTATGGCTACACCTTC
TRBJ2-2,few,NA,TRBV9,CASSVGRSGDPNTGELFF,TGTGCCAGCAGCGTAGGTCGTTCGGGGGACCCGAACACCGGGGAGCTGTTTTTT
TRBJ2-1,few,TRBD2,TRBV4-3,CASSQTTSGSGVRNEQFF,TGCGCCAGCAGCCAGACGACTAGCGGGAGTGGGGTTAGGAATGAGCAGTTCTTC
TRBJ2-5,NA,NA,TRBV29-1,CSVDGNSGLVETQYF,TGCAGCGTTGACGGAAATAGCGGCCTGGTAGAGACCCAGTACTTC
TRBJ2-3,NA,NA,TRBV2,CATPRKGTDTQYF,TGTGCCACCCCCCGGAAGGGCACAGATACGCAGTATTTT
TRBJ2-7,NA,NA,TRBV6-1,CASVLGATYEQYF,TGTGCCAGCGTCCTGGGGGCCACCTACGAGCAGTACTTC
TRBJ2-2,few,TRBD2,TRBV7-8,CASSLQAGGRAGELFF,TGTGCCAGCAGCCTCCAAGCGGGAGGTCGGGCCGGGGAGCTGTTTTTT
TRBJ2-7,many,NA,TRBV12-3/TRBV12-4,CASSPPPGGEQYF,TGTGCCAGCAGTCCTCCCCCTGGGGGCGAGCAGTACTTC
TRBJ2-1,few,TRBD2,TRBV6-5,CASRLAGVDYNEQFF,TGTGCCAGCAGGTTAGCGGGAGTGGACTACAATGAGCAGTTCTTC
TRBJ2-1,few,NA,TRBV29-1,CSVVMLGSSYNEQFF,TGCAGCGTTGTTATGCTGGGAAGCTCCTACAATGAGCAGTTCTTC
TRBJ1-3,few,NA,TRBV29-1,CSVEDPRGGSSGNTIYF,TGCAGCGTTGAAGACCCTCGAGGGGGGAGCTCTGGAAACACCATATATTTT
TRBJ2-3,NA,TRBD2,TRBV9,CASSSPLAAPTDTQYF,TGTGCCAGCAGCTCCCCGCTAGCGGCCCCCACAGATACGCAGTATTTT
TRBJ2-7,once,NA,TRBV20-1,CSAREWRSGSYEQYF,TGCAGTGCTAGAGAATGGAGGTCAGGGAGCTACGAGCAGTACTTC
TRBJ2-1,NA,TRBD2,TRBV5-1,CASSIASGSYNEQFF,TGCGCCAGCAGCATAGCTAGCGGGAGTTACAATGAGCAGTTCTTC
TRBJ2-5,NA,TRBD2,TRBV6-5,CASSYSEWGGRYQETQYF,TGTGCCAGCAGTTACTCAGAATGGGGGGGGAGGTACCAAGAGACCCAGTACTTC
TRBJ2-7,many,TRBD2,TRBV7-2,CASSLAGTSGYEQYF,TGTGCCAGCAGTTTAGCCGGGACTAGCGGCTACGAGCAGTACTTC
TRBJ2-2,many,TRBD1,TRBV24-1,CATSDPGTGDRDGELFF,TGTGCCACCAGTGATCCCGGGACAGGGGACCGTGACGGGGAGCTGTTTTTT
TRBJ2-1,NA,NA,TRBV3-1,CASSQATDVDEQFF,TGTGCCAGCAGCCAGGCTACTGACGTGGATGAGCAGTTCTTC
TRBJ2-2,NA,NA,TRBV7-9,CASSRPSTGELFF,TGTGCCAGCAGCCGCCCGAGTACCGGGGAGCTGTTTTTT
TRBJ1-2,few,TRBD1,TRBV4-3,CASSQDPPGGNLYGYTF,TGCGCCAGCAGCCAAGATCCCCCAGGGGGCAACCTCTATGGCTACACCTTC
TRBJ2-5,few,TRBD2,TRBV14,CASSYLAGVQETQYF,TGTGCCAGCAGCTATCTAGCGGGAGTTCAGGAGACCCAGTACTTC
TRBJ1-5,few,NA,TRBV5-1,CASSYRGGEGQPQHF,TGCGCCAGCAGCTACAGAGGGGGTGAAGGCCAGCCCCAGCATTTT
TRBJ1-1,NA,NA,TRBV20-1,CSNTRLNTEAFF,TGCAGTAACACTCGGCTGAACACTGAAGCTTTCTTT
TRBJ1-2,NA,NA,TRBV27,CASTSTVAGGYTF,TGTGCCAGCACCTCAACTGTGGCGGGTGGCTACACCTTC
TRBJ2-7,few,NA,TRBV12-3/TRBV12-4,CASMALDWREQYF,TGTGCCAGCATGGCCCTAGATTGGCGCGAGCAGTACTTC
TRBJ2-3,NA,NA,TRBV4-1,CASSALPGTDTQYF,TGCGCCAGCAGCGCGTTACCGGGAACAGATACGCAGTATTTT
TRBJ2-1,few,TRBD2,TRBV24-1,CATSDAASGGFHEQFF,TGTGCCACCAGTGATGCGGCTAGCGGGGGGTTCCATGAGCAGTTCTTC
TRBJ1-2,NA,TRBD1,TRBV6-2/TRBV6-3,CASRPTQGRYGYTF,TGTGCCAGCAGGCCCACACAGGGGAGGTATGGCTACACCTTC
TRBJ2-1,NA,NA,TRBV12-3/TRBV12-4,CASSHTPREQFF,TGTGCCAGCAGTCACACTCCGCGTGAGCAGTTCTTC
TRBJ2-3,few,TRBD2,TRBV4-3,CASSQEIAGGPKDTQYF,TGCGCCAGCAGCCAAGAAATAGCGGGAGGGCCTAAAGATACGCAGTATTTT
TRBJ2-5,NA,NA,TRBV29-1,CSVELRERQETQYF,TGCAGCGTTGAACTCAGGGAACGGCAAGAGACCCAGTACTTC
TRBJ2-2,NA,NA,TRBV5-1,CASSLRGYSVSTGELFF,TGCGCCAGCAGCTTGAGAGGGTATTCGGTTAGCACCGGGGAGCTGTTTTTT
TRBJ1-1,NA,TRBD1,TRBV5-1,CASGTGASLNTEAFF,TGCGCCAGCGGGACAGGAGCCTCCCTGAACACTGAAGCTTTCTTT